Listed here is a single T cell receptor beta chain. This entry belongs to a study of blood T cell repertoires in COVID-19. CDR1 and CDR2 (germline): SNHLY, FYNNEI. Trimming took off 5 bases at V and 0 bases at J, with 16 bases between the two ends. CDR3 length: 17 amino acids. TCRdb keeps only in-frame clones here, not all; method: immunoSEQ multiplex PCR. The sample has roughly 410,000 clones, over 75% seen once. The chain has TRBV2 and TRBJ1-4, with D possibly matching TRBD1 (5 bases). The source of this sequence is a middle-aged woman with COVID-19, enrolled during active disease. Material: peripheral blood. CDR3 in amino acids: CASSSLTAATTNEKLFF. CDR3 coding DNA: TGTGCCAGCAGTTCACTGACAGCAGCCACAACTAATGAAAAACTGTTTTTT.